This T cell receptor (beta chain) was identified during a study of T-cell reconstitution after alpha-beta-depleted transplantation in children. This clonotype was seen a few times. A TCRbeta library incorporating unique molecular identifiers was prepared. TCRdb redid the calling of the PCR reads with MiXCR, one entry per CDR3 protein. This table has about 900,000 distinct CDR3 sequences, about 30% appearing once. Sequences were derived from PBMCs, mostly from graft donor cells, sampled 360 days after TCRalphabeta/CD19-depleted stem cell transplant. The source of this sequence is a boy less than two years old who had a stem cell transplant for SCID, so the T cells may come from the graft donor.

The chain's CDR3 is CASSQASFSGNTIYF. CDR3 DNA: TGTGCCAGCAGCCAAGCGTCCTTCTCTGGAAACACCATATATTTT. This chain connects TRBV3-1 to TRBJ1-3; the D is unclear. The germline V gene has CDR1 LGHDT and CDR2 YNNKEL (reference sequence). The V end was cut by 1 base, the J end by 0 bases, with 7 bases between. There are 15 residues in the CDR3. Full variable domain (outside the CDR3, taken from reference TRBV3-1 and TRBJ1-3): DTAVSQTPKYLVTQMGNDKSIKCEQNLGHDTMYWYKQDSKKFLKIMFSYNNKELIINETVPNRFSPKSPDKAHLNLHINSLELGDSAVYFCASSQASFSGNTIYFGEGSWLTVV.